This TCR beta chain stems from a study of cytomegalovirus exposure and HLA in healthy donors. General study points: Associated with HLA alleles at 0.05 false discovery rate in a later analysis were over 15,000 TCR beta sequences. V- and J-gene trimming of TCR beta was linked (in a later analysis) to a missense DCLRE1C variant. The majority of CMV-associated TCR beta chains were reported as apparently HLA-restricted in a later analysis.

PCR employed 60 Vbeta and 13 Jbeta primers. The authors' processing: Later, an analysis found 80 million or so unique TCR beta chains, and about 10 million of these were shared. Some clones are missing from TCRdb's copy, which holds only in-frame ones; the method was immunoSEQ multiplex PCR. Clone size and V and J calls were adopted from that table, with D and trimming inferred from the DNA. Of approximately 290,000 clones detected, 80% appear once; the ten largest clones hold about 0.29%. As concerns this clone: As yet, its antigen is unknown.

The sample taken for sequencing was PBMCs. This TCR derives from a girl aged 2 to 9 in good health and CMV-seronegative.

The CDR3 here is CASRVAQRGWGEQFF. The CDR3 region has the DNA TGCGCCAGCAGGGTCGCCCAGCGGGGCTGGGGTGAGCAGTTCTTC. V is TRBV5-1 and J is TRBJ2-1; 7 nucleotides align to TRBD2. From germline, CDR1 is SGHRS and CDR2 YFSETQ. The CDR3 spans 15 residues. The ends lost 5 bases at V and 9 bases at J; junction bases unmatched: 14.